This T cell receptor (beta chain) was retrieved from a study of a mutant IDH1 vaccine in newly diagnosed glioma. Libraries were prepared by immunoSEQ multiplex PCR; TCRdb keeps only in-frame clonotypes and omits some of them. This sample has roughly 52,000 clones, with over 60% found just once. Points on this clone: The target antigen is unknown.

This sample's time point: week 35, safety follow-up. The content of each vaccine dose was 300 ug of mutant IDH1 20-mer peptide, and topical imiquimod accompanied it. Tumors from donors were new WHO grade 3 or 4 IDH1-mutant astrocytomas with ATRX loss. The CDR3 sequence is 12 residues long. CDR1 and CDR2 from the germline V gene are PRHDT and FYEKMQ (reference sequence). V was pared by 5 bases and J by 7 bases, with 2 bases of the junction left unmatched. This TCR was recovered from a man aged 40-50 years with glioma. Here the sequenced sample was PBMCs, taken from a glioma patient whose treatment included an IDH1 peptide vaccine. This sequence joins TRBV13 and TRBJ2-5; 9 bases agree with TRBD2. The CDR3 bases are TGTGCCAGCAGCCCGCGGGAGGGGACCCAGTACTTC. The encoded protein is CASSPREGTQYF.